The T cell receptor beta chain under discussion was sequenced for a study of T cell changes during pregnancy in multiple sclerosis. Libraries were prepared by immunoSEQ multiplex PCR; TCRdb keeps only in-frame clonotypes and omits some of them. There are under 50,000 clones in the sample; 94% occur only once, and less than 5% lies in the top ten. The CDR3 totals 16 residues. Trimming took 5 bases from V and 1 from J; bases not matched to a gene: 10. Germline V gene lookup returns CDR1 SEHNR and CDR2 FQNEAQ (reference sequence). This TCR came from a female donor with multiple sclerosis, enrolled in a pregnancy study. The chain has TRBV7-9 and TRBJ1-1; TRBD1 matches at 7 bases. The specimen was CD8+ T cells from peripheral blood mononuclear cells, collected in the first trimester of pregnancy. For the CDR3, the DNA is TGTGCCAGCAGCGGGGAACAGGGGAGTCAGAACACTGAAGCTTTCTTT. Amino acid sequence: CASSGEQGSQNTEAFF.